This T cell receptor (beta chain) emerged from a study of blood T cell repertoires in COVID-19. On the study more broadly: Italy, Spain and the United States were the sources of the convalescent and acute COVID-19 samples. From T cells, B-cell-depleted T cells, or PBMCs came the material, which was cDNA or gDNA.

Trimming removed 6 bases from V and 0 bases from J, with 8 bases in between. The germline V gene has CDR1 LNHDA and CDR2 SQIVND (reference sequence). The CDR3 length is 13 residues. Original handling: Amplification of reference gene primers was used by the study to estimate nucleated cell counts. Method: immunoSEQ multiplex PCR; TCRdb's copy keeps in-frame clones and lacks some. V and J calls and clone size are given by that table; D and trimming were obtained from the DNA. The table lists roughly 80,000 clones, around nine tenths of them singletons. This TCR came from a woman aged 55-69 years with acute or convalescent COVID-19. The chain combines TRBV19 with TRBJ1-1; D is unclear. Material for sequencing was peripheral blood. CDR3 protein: CASRPQVNTEAFF. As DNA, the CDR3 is TGTGCCAGTAGACCTCAGGTGAACACTGAAGCTTTCTTT.